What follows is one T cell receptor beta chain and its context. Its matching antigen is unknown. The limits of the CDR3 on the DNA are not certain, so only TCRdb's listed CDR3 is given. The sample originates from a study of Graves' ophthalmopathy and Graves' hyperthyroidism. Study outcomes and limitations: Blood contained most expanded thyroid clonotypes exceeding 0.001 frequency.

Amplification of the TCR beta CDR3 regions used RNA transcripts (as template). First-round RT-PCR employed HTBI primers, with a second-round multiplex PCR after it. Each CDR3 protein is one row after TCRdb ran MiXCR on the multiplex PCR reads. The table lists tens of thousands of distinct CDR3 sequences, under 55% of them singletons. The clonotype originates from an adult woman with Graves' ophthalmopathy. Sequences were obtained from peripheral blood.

The CDR3 reads CASSFYICSARPHRAYEQYF. The chain employs TRBV7-2 and TRBJ2-7; the D call in the table, TRBD1, was not verified against the DNA. The CDR3 is 20 residues long, counting both termini. Germline V gives CDR1 SGHTA, CDR2 FQGNSA.